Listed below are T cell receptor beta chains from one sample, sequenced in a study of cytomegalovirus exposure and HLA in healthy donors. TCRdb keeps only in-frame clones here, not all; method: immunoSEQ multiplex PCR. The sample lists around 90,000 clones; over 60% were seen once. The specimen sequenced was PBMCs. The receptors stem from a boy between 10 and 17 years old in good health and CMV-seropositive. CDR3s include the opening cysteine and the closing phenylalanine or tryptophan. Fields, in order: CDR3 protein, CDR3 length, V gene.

CDR3 protein: CALSQRTGGVYGYTF
CDR3 length: 15
V gene: TRBV30

CDR3 protein: CASSGTGLYEQYF
CDR3 length: 13
V gene: TRBV19

CDR3 protein: CASSYGDRGPEAFF
CDR3 length: 14
V gene: TRBV6-5

CDR3 protein: CASTILKRGNTGELFF
CDR3 length: 16
V gene: TRBV7-8

CDR3 protein: CATLYRDRGTDGELFF
CDR3 length: 16
V gene: TRBV10-1

CDR3 protein: CASSPQGSEAFF
CDR3 length: 12
V gene: TRBV18

CDR3 protein: CASSHLTSGRFGTEQFF
CDR3 length: 17
V gene: TRBV19

CDR3 protein: CASSKPLGTGYTEAFF
CDR3 length: 16
V gene: TRBV25-1

CDR3 protein: CASSFQGGTITDTQYF
CDR3 length: 16
V gene: TRBV11-1

CDR3 protein: CASRMGHQTDTQYF
CDR3 length: 14
V gene: TRBV19

CDR3 protein: CASSTPSGGEQFF
CDR3 length: 13
V gene: TRBV19

CDR3 protein: CASSLGQSSYNEQFF
CDR3 length: 15
V gene: TRBV11-3

CDR3 protein: CASSNTSGDRGRYTF
CDR3 length: 15
V gene: TRBV6-5

CDR3 protein: CASSDSGTGPSPLHF
CDR3 length: 15
V gene: TRBV6-5

CDR3 protein: CASSLISGQPQNF
CDR3 length: 13
V gene: TRBV6-5

CDR3 protein: CASSIPTTGVTMSEKLFF
CDR3 length: 18
V gene: TRBV19

CDR3 protein: CASCTGGDRDWLRGYTF
CDR3 length: 17
V gene: TRBV2

CDR3 protein: CSASPCEQFF
CDR3 length: 10
V gene: TRBV20-1

CDR3 protein: CASSQVGQTNTEAFF
CDR3 length: 15
V gene: TRBV14

CDR3 protein: CATSRGQGAVRNTEAFF
CDR3 length: 17
V gene: TRBV15

CDR3 protein: CASSRQGVANGGYTF
CDR3 length: 15
V gene: TRBV6-5

CDR3 protein: CASSYSPGSGSYEQYF
CDR3 length: 16
V gene: TRBV6-6

CDR3 protein: CAAGVGVAYNEQFF
CDR3 length: 14
V gene: TRBV5-4

CDR3 protein: CASSRQGAVRLGYTF
CDR3 length: 15
V gene: TRBV6-5

CDR3 protein: CASSVAPGGSGELFF
CDR3 length: 15
V gene: TRBV9

CDR3 protein: CASSLRRGTGNEKLFF
CDR3 length: 16
V gene: TRBV5-1

CDR3 protein: CASSVGTGGAPLHF
CDR3 length: 14
V gene: TRBV6-1

CDR3 protein: CASSSGGYSNQPQHF
CDR3 length: 15
V gene: TRBV6-5

CDR3 protein: CASRTTGRPEAFF
CDR3 length: 13
V gene: TRBV6-5

CDR3 protein: CASSRLAGEAGELFF
CDR3 length: 15
V gene: TRBV4-3

CDR3 protein: CASSMQNRGAYEQYF
CDR3 length: 15
V gene: TRBV5-1

CDR3 protein: CASSEDTNTEAFF
CDR3 length: 13
V gene: TRBV5-4

CDR3 protein: CASSRGPNTEAFF
CDR3 length: 13
V gene: TRBV6-5

CDR3 protein: CAWMVEGTEYTEAFF
CDR3 length: 15
V gene: TRBV30

CDR3 protein: CASSYWGEQGDTQYF
CDR3 length: 15
V gene: TRBV6-5